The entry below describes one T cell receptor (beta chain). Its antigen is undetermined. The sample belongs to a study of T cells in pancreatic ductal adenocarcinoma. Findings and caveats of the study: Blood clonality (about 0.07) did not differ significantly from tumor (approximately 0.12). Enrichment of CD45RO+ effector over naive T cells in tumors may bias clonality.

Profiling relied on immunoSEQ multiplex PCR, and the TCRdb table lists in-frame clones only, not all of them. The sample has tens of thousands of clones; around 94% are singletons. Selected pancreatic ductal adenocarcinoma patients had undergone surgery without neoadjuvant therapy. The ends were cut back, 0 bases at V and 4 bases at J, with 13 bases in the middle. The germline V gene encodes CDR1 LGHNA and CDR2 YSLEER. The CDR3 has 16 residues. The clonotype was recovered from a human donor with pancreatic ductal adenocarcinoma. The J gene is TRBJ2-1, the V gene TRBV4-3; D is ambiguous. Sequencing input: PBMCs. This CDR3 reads CASSQERAEEYNEQFF. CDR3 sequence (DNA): TGCGCCAGCAGCCAAGAACGGGCAGAAGAATACAATGAGCAGTTCTTC.